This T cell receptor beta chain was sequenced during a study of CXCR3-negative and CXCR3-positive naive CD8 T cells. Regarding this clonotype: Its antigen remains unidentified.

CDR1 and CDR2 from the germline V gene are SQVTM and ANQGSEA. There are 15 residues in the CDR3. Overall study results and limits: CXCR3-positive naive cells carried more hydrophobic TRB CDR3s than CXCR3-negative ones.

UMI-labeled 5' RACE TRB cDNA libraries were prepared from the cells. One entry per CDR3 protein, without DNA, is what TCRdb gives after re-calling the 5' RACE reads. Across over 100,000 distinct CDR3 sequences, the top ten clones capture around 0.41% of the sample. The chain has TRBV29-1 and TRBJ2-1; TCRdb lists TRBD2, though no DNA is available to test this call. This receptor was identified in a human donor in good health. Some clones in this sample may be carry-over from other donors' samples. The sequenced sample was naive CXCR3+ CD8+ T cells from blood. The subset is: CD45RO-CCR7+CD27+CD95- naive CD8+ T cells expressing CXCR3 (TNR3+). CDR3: CSVGDYGIPYNEQFF.